Listed below are T cell receptor beta chains from one sample, sequenced in a study of T cell responses to AZD1222 COVID-19 vaccine. The protocol was immunoSEQ multiplex PCR, while the TCRdb copy is restricted to in-frame clones and leaves out a portion. The sample gives approximately 220,000 clones, about 93% of which show up once; 0.95% to 1.1% is in the top ten. Material: peripheral blood, obtained on day 0 of MenACWY control vaccination. These receptors were collected from an adult in good health. Each CDR3 is given with its conserved first and last residue.

v_gene,j_gene,CDR3aa
TRBV5-5,TRBJ1-2,CASSFGLAGAGYTF
TRBV5-1,TRBJ2-3,CASSRQGARDTQYF
TRBV15,TRBJ1-1,CATSRARVNTEAFF
TRBV29-1,TRBJ1-3,CSVDDRKRSGNTIYF
TRBV30,TRBJ1-2,CAWGLGIRGYTF
TRBV11-2,TRBJ2-7,CASRASGGGPYEQYF
TRBV6-5,TRBJ1-5,CASRPQKYSNQPQHF
TRBV10-2,TRBJ1-1,CASSEQGNTEAFF
TRBV19,TRBJ1-4,CASRADSVNVEKLFF
TRBV30,TRBJ1-1,CAWDPWGIEAFF
TRBV6-5,TRBJ1-2,CASSYSEGGGGYTF
TRBV12-3/TRBV12-4,TRBJ1-5,CASRNRDNQPQHF
TRBV5-1,TRBJ1-2,CASSLRPYQAGTENNENYGYTF
TRBV5-4,TRBJ1-3,CASSSPGNTIYF
TRBV5-4,TRBJ1-3,CASSLERMGTGNTIYF
TRBV6-1,TRBJ1-5,CASSEGEPALSNQPQHF
TRBV6-5,TRBJ1-2,CASSTLEGGPEGYTF
TRBV11-2,TRBJ1-2,CASSWGNRADGYTF
TRBV15,TRBJ1-4,CATSGDREKLFF
TRBV2,TRBJ2-4,CASRPDRVGENIQYF
TRBV20-1,TRBJ2-2,CSASLAGELFF
TRBV4-3,TRBJ1-4,CASSQDPGQKNEKLFF
TRBV5-6,TRBJ2-5,CASSFRGGTKTQYF
TRBV3-1/TRBV3-2,TRBJ2-2,CASSQPGYTGELFF
TRBV29-1,TRBJ1-2,CSVEGESGGYTF
TRBV6-2/TRBV6-3,TRBJ1-2,CASSYSGPAYGYTF
TRBV27,TRBJ1-1,CASSLGDLSITEAFF
TRBV30,TRBJ2-5,CAWSVPVGETQYF
TRBV30,TRBJ2-6,CAWRAYGANVLTF
TRBV7-6,TRBJ1-5,CASSSNLNQPQHF